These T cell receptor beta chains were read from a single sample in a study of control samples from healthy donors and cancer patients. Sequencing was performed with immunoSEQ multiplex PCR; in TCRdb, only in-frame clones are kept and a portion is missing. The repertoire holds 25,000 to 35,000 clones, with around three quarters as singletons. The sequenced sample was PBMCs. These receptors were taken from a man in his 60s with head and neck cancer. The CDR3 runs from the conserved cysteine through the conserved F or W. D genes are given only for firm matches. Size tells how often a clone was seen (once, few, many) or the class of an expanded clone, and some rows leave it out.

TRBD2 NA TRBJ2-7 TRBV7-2 TGTGCCAGCAGGCGGACTAGCGGGAGGGCCGCGCAGTACTTC CASRRTSGRAAQYF
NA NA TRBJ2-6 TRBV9 TGTGCCAGCAGCGTAGCCCCGGGGGCCAACGTCCTGACTTTC CASSVAPGANVLTF
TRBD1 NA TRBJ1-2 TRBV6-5 TGTGCCAGCAGAGTAAAAGGGACAGGGGGCGGCTACACCTTC CASRVKGTGGGYTF
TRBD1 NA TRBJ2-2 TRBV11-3 TGTGCCAGCAGCTTGATCCGGACAGGGGCGAACACCGGGGAGCTGTTTTTT CASSLIRTGANTGELFF
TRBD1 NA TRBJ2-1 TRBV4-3 TGCGCCAGCAGCCAAGGACTCCCGGGACAGGTTATACGGGAGCAGTTCTTC CASSQGLPGQVIREQFF
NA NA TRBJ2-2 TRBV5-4 TGTGCCAGCAGCTTGGGGTCCAGGGTTTCCACCGGGGAGCTGTTTTTT CASSLGSRVSTGELFF
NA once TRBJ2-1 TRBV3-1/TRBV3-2 TGTGCCAGCAGCCAGTCGCAGGGCAAGCAGTTCTTC CASSQSQGKQFF
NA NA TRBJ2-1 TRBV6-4 TGTGCCAGCAGTGACTCAAACCGCGGATTAAGCTCCTACAATGAGCAGTTCTTC CASSDSNRGLSSYNEQFF
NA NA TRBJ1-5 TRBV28 TGTGCCTCCGGGGTCGGTAGCAATCAGCCCCAGCATTTT CASGVGSNQPQHF
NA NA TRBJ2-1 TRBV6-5 TGTGCCAGCAGTTACTCGAGAAGGGAGTTCTTC CASSYSRREFF
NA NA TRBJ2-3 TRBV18 TGTGCCAGCTCACCAAAATTGGACACAGACTACACAGATACGCAGTATTTT CASSPKLDTDYTDTQYF
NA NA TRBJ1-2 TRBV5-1 TGCGCCAGCAGCTTGGTCCAGGGGAGCGGAGGCTACACCTTC CASSLVQGSGGYTF
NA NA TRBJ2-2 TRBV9 TGTGCCAGCAGCGGCGGGACCCTAGCGACCGGGGAGCTGTTTTTT CASSGGTLATGELFF
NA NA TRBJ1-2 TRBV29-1 TGCAGCGTTGAAGACAGACTCGATGGCTACACCTTC CSVEDRLDGYTF
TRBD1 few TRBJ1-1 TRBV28 TGTGCCAGCAGTTTAGGGGACAGGGCGATGAACACTGAAGCTTTCTTT CASSLGDRAMNTEAFF
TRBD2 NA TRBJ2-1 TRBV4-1 TGCGCCAGCAGCCAAGTGTGGACTAGCGGGCCCACCTACAATGAGCAGTTCTTC CASSQVWTSGPTYNEQFF
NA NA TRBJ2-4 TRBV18 TGTGCCAGCTCACCGGCGGGACAGAGCCCCGTTGGCAACAAAAACATTCAGTACTTC CASSPAGQSPVGNKNIQYF
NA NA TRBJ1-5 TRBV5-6 TGTGCCAGCACCAGAGGGGCGGGGAATAGCAATCAGCCCCAGCATTTT CASTRGAGNSNQPQHF
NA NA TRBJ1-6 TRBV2 TGTGCCAGCCTGTCCCAGACCCTGGTATTGAATTCACCCCTCCACTTT CASLSQTLVLNSPLHF
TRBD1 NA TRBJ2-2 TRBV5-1 TGCGCCAGCAGCGTTAACAGGGGAAACCCAATGGGCACCGGGGAGCTGTTTTTT CASSVNRGNPMGTGELFF
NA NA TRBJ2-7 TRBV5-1 TGCGCCAGCAGCTTGGCACCTAGCGATTCCTACGAGCAGTACTTC CASSLAPSDSYEQYF
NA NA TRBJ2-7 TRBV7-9 TGTGCCAGCAGCTTCCGAGCGGACCCTTACGAGCAGTACTTC CASSFRADPYEQYF
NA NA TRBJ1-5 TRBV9 TGTGCCAGCAGCGTGGGGACACCTGATCAGCCCCAGCATTTT CASSVGTPDQPQHF
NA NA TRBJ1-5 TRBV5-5 TGTGCCAGCAGCCCAGGGAATAGCAATCAGCCCCAGCATTTT CASSPGNSNQPQHF
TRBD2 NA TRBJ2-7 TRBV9 TGTGCCAGCGCACCCGGGGGGGGCTTGTACTACGAGCAGTACTTC CASAPGGGLYYEQYF
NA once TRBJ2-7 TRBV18 TGTGCCAGCTCACTCGGACGGACCTACGAGCAGTACTTC CASSLGRTYEQYF
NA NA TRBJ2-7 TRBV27 TGTGCCAGCGCGAGAGGGACTCTCTACGAGCAGTACTTC CASARGTLYEQYF
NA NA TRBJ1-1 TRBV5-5 TGTGCCAGCAGCCCGGACACGAACACTGAAGCTTTCTTT CASSPDTNTEAFF
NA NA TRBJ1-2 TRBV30 TGTGCCTGGACCAACTCTAAGGGCTACACCTTC CAWTNSKGYTF
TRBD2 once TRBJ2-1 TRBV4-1 TGCGCCAGCAGTCTCTCTGGTAGCGGGATTACGAGCAATGAGCAGTTCTTC CASSLSGSGITSNEQFF
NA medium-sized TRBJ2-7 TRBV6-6 TGTGCCGCGCGGGACTTCTCCCCTTCCTACGAGCAGTACTTC CAARDFSPSYEQYF
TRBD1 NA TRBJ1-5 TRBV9 TGTGCCAGCAGCGTAGGGCAGGGGGTGAATAGCAATCAGCCCCAGCATTTT CASSVGQGVNSNQPQHF
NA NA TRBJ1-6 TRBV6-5 TGTGCCAGCAGTTCACGGGATACCTATAATTCACCCCTCCACTTT CASSSRDTYNSPLHF
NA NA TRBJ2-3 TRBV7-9 TGTGCCAGCAGCATACAGGGACGCACAGATACGCAGTATTTT CASSIQGRTDTQYF
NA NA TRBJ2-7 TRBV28 TGTGCCAGCAGGAAATTAGTCGTTTCCTACGAGCAGTACTTC CASRKLVVSYEQYF
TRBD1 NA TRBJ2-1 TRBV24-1 TGTGCCACCAGTGATACAGGGGACAATGAGCAGTTCTTC CATSDTGDNEQFF
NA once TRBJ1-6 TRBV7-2 TGTGCCAGCAGCTTAGCGCTAACTTCACCCCTCCACTTT CASSLALTSPLHF
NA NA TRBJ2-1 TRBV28 TGTGCCAGCATTGCCAGGCCCTACAATGAGCAGTTCTTC CASIARPYNEQFF
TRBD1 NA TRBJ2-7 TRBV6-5 TGTGCCAGCAGTTTCGATTGGACAGGGGAAGGCGAGCAGTACTTC CASSFDWTGEGEQYF
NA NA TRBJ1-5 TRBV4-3 TGCGCCAGCAGCCGAGACCGAAACATTCAGCCCCAGCATTTT CASSRDRNIQPQHF
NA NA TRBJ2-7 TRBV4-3 TGCGCCAGCAGTCAAGCTATCCAGCTTTCCTACGAGCAGTACTTC CASSQAIQLSYEQYF
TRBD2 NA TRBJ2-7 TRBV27 TGTGCCAGCAGTTCGATAGCGGGACGAGTCGAGCAGTACTTC CASSSIAGRVEQYF
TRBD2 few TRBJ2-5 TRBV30 TGTGCCCGCGGGACTAGCGGAGGGTGGGGAGAGACCCAGTACTTC CARGTSGGWGETQYF
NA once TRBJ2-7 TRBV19 TGTGCCAGTAGTTCTGGTTCCTACGAGCAGTACTTC CASSSGSYEQYF
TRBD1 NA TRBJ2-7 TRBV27 TGTGCCAGCAGCCCCACAAGAGGGACAGGGCTCTACGAGCAGTACTTC CASSPTRGTGLYEQYF
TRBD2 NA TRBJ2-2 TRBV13 TGTGCCAGCAGCCTACTAGCGGGATCGAACACCGGGGAGCTGTTTTTT CASSLLAGSNTGELFF
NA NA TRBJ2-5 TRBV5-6 TGTGCCAGCAGCTCCTCCCTAGCCATCGACAGTTGGGAGGAGACCCAGTACTTC CASSSSLAIDSWEETQYF
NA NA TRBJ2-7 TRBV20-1 TGCAGTGCGCCATCTCCCTACGAGCAGTACTTC CSAPSPYEQYF
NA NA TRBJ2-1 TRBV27 TGTGCCAGCAGTCAAGGGGACACGCAGTTCTTC CASSQGDTQFF
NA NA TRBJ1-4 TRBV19 TGTGCCTCCGATACCGGTCTTGCAACTAATGAAAAACTGTTTTTT CASDTGLATNEKLFF
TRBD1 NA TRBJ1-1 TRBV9 TGTGCCAGCAGCGTACTAAAGGGGGCGAACACTGAAGCTTTCTTT CASSVLKGANTEAFF
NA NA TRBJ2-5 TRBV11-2 TGTGCCAGCAGCTTGGGATTTTCAGAGACCCAGTACTTC CASSLGFSETQYF
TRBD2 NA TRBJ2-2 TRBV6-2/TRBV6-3 TGTGCCAGCAGTTTAGGACTAGCGGTATCGAACACCGGGGAGCTGTTTTTT CASSLGLAVSNTGELFF
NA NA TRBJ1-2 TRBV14 TGTGCCAGCAGCACTACAGGGCTACTAGGCGGCTACACCTTC CASSTTGLLGGYTF
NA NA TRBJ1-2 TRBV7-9 TGTGCCAGCAGCTTTAAGGAAAGCTACACCTTC CASSFKESYTF
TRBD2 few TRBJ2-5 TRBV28 TGTGCCAGCAGTTTCGGGTTTGTAGCGGGAGGACAAGAGACCCAGTACTTC CASSFGFVAGGQETQYF
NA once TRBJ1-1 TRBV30 TGTGCCTGGAGTTTTTTGATAAAGGGCACTGAAGCTTTCTTT CAWSFLIKGTEAFF